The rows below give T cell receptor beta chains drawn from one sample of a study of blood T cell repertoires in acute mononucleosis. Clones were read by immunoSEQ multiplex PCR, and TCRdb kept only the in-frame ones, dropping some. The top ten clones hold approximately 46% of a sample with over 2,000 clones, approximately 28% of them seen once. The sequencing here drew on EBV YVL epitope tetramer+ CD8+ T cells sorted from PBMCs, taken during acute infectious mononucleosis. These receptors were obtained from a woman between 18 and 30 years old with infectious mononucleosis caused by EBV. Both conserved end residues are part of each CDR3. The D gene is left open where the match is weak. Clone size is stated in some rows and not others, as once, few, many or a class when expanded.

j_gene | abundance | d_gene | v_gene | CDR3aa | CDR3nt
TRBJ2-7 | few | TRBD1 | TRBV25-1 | CASSPWDRVYEQYF | TGTGCCAGCAGTCCCTGGGACAGAGTCTACGAGCAGTACTTC
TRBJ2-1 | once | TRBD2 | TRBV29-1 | CCVGGTGSGTSGAYSYIEQFF | TGCTGCGTAGGAGGGACAGGGTCCGGGACTAGCGGGGCATACTCCTACATTGAGCAGTTCTTC
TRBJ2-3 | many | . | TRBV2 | CASSGVGRGSTDTQYF | TGTGCCAGCAGTGGGGTCGGTCGCGGGAGCACAGATACGCAGTATTTT
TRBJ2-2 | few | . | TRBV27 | CASSLSVLEQNTGELFF | TGTGCCAGCAGTTTATCTGTACTGGAGCAGAACACCGGGGAGCTGTTTTTT
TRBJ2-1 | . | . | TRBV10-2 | CASSRYSDEQFF | TGTGCCAGCAGCCGCTATAGCGATGAGCAGTTCTTC
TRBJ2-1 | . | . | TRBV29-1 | CSVGGTGSGTSRAYFYNEQFF | TGCAGCGTAGGAGGGACAGGGTCCGGGACTAGCAGGGCATACTTCTACAATGAGCAGTTCTTC
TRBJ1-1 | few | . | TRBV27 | CSSSFLGQTMNTEAFF | TGTTCCAGCAGTTTTCTTGGACAGACAATGAACACTGAAGCTTTCTTT
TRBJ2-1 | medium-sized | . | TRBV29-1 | CSVVEPSYNEQFF | TGCAGCGTTGTGGAGCCCTCCTACAATGAGCAGTTCTTC
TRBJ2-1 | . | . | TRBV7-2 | CASSPMFVQFF | TGTGCCAGCAGTCCCATGTTCGTGCAGTTCTTC
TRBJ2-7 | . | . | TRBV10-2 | CASRHPLGGASEQYF | TGTGCCAGCAGACACCCTTTGGGGGGAGCAAGCGAGCAGTACTTC
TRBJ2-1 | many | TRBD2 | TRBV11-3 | CASSFTSGINNEQFF | TGTGCCAGCAGCTTTACTAGCGGAATAAACAATGAGCAGTTCTTC
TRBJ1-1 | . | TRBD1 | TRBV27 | CAGSFLGQTNTEAFF | TGTGCCGGCAGTTTTCTGGGACAGACAAACACTGAAGCTTTCTTT
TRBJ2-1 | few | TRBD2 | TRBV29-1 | CSVGWTWSGTSGAYSYNEQFF | TGCAGCGTAGGCTGGACATGGTCCGGGACTAGCGGGGCATACTCCTACAATGAGCAGTTCTTC
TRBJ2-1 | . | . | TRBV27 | CASSPMGGEQFF | TGTGCCAGCAGTCCCATGGGGGGTGAGCAGTTCTTC
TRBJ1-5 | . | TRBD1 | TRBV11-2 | CASSLGQGEHQPQHF | TGTGCCAGCAGCTTGGGACAGGGAGAACATCAGCCCCAGCATTTT